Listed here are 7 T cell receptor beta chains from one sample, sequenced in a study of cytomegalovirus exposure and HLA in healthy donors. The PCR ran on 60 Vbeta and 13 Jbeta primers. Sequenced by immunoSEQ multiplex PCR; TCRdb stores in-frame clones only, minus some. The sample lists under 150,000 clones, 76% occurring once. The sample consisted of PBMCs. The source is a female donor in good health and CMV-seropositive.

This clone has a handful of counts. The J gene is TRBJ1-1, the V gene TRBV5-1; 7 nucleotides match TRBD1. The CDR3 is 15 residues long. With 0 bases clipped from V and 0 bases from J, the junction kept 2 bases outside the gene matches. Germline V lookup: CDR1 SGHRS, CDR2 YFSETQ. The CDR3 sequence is CASSLAGGMNTEAFF. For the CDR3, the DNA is TGCGCCAGCAGCTTGGCAGGGGGAATGAACACTGAAGCTTTCTTT.

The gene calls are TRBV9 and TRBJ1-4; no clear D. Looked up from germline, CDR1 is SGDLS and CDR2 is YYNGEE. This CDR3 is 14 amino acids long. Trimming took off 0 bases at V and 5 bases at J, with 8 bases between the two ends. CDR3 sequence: CASSVATANEKLFF. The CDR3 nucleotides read TGTGCCAGCAGCGTAGCTACCGCGAATGAAAAACTGTTTTTT.

The CDR3 DNA follows: TGTGCCAGCAGGCGAACCGGGACTAGCTCTGAGCAGTTCTTC. Amino acid sequence: CASRRTGTSSEQFF. The chain recombines TRBV2 with TRBJ2-1; 9 bases are a match to TRBD2. The CDR3 extends over 14 amino acids. J lost 9 bases, V lost 6 bases, and 9 bases had no gene match. CDR1 is SNHLY and CDR2 is FYNNEI in the germline V gene. The full variable domain, in which reference TRBV2 and TRBJ2-1 provide the parts outside the CDR3, is EPEVTQTPSHQVTQMGQEVILRCVPISNHLYFYWYRQILGQKVEFLVSFYNNEISEKSEIFDDQFSVERPDGSNFTLKIRSTKLEDSAMYFCASRRTGTSSEQFFGPGTRLTVL.

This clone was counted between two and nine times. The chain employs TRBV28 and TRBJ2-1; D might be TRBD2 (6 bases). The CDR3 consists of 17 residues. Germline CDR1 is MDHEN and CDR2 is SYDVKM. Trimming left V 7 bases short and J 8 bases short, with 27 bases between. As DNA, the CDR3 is TGTGCCAGCAACCGGCCCGCAGGAGGGACCGGCTCCTATGAGCAGTTCTTC. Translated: CASNRPAGGTGSYEQFF.

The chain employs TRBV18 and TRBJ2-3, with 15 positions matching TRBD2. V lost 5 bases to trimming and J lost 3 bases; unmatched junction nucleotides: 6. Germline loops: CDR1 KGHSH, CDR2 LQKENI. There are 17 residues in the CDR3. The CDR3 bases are TGTGCCAGCTCAAACCGGACTAGCGGGAGGGCGACAGATACGCAGTATTTT. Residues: CASSNRTSGRATDTQYF. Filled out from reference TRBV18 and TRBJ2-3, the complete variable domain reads NAGVMQNPRHLVRRRGQEARLRCSPMKGHSHVYWYRQLPEEGLKFMVYLQKENIIDESGMPKERFSAEFPKEGPSILRIQQVVRGDSAAYFCASSNRTSGRATDTQYFGPGTRLTVL.

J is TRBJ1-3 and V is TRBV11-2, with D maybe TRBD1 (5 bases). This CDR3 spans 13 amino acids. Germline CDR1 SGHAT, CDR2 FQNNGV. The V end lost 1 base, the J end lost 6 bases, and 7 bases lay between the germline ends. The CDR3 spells CASSLGTLNTIYF. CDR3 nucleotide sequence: TGTGCCAGCAGCTTAGGGACATTAAACACCATATATTTT.

The CDR3 loop reads CASKRLVWEQYF. As DNA, the CDR3 is TGTGCCAGCAAGCGACTAGTTTGGGAGCAGTACTTC. V is TRBV2 and J is TRBJ2-7; D perhaps matches TRBD2 (6 bases). CDR1 is SNHLY, CDR2 FYNNEI, per germline. With 7 bases removed from V and 7 bases from J, the gap between germline ends came to 14 bases. CDR3 length equals 12 residues.